This T cell receptor beta chain is drawn from a study of blood T cell repertoires in COVID-19 (dated by TCRdb to about 2020). With regard to the full study: Samples from collaborators originated in the United States, Italy and Spain and spanned both the acute and convalescent phases of COVID-19. The prospective study material was composed of cDNA or gDNA derived from T cells, B-cell-depleted T cells, or PBMCs. Deeply sampled blood TCRbeta repertoires from subjects exposed to, actively infected with, or recovered from COVID-19 were included in the dataset. The repertoires were made available in a free public database intended to serve as a resource for research on the immune response to SARS-CoV-2. The samples were drawn from the first 160 participants of the ongoing ImmuneRACE study and from over 950 subjects provided by 6 global collaborators. Sample metadata almost always included a de-identified subject ID, COVID-19 status, age in years and sex. Where available, HLA class I and class II types were obtained from metadata supplied by the sample provider rather than from assay-based typing.

The immunoSEQ Assay, a bias-controlled multiplex PCR, was used to amplify TCRbeta CDR3 regions from genomic DNA. As for the original processing: The number of nucleated cells in each sample was estimated from the amplification of reference gene primers within the assay. Sequence reads were collapsed and filtered to measure the absolute abundance of every unique TCRbeta CDR3 rearrangement. Productive Simpson clonality was computed per sample as the square root of Simpson's diversity index over productive rearrangements. TCRdb provides this immuneACCESS table in a form limited to in-frame rearrangements. Some clones are lacking; in checked studies, under half of them reflect an unresolved V gene, and why the rest are absent is not known. That table is the source of V, J and clone size, and D and trimming were worked out from the DNA. This sample holds about 280,000 clones; 88% were observed only once. Approximately 1% of the sample rests with the top ten.

Its CDR3 holds 11 amino acids, cysteine through phenylalanine. The read is trimmed to its CDR3 DNA, 33 bases read in frame from base 1. V sheds 2 bases and J sheds 8 bases, leaving 6 bases between their ends. The germline V gene sets CDR1 to SQVTM and CDR2 to ANQGSEA. In the prospective study, participants were about 18 to 95 years old, resided in 24 geographic areas of the United States, and were enrolled through a virtual design. In the prospective study, participants were assigned to cohorts based on the clinical history participants reported in a screening survey and a study questionnaire. For ImmuneRACE Cohort 3, a participant was defined as recovered based on two consecutive negative NP/OP PCR tests, clearance by a healthcare professional, or resolution of symptoms. Each participant in the prospective study had whole blood, serum and a nasopharyngeal or oropharyngeal swab collected by mobile phlebotomists. Prospective study participants could optionally give additional blood draws and questionnaires over a roughly 2-month period. Before DNA extraction, blood samples from the prospective study were shipped at room temperature or frozen.

Points the paper makes about the study in general: Clinical and demographic metadata were provided uncurated, with the amount varying by source and participant.

Remarks on this clone: Which antigen it targets is not known. There are no base qualities to consult, and no much larger clone falls within one base.

Sequenced sample: PBMCs or T cells enriched from blood (not recorded which). This TCR was sampled from a woman under 40 who had recovered from COVID-19. The rearranged chain carries TRBV29-1 and TRBJ1-4; too little of a D gene remains to name it. CDR3 loop: CSVEFVEKLFF. The nucleotides are TGCAGCGTTGAATTCGTCGAAAAACTGTTTTTT.